A selection of T cell receptor beta chains follows, all from one sample in a study of T cell responses to AZD1222 COVID-19 vaccine. Using immunoSEQ multiplex PCR, the repertoire was profiled, and TCRdb retains in-frame clones only, with some absent. The top ten clones hold about 4% of a sample with 140,000 to 150,000 clones, 82% of them seen once. Source: peripheral blood, taken on day 0 of MenACWY control vaccination. The receptors originated from an adult in good health. Both conserved end residues are part of each CDR3. Size is omitted from some rows. Given values are once, few, many or a class for expanded clones.

v_gene,abundance,CDR3aa
TRBV14,-,CASSPGRGTGELFF
TRBV11-2,few,CASSLTGPLYEQYF
TRBV29-1,-,CSVGEPYGYTF
TRBV2,-,CASRDYFAFF
TRBV27,-,CASSLEENTEAFF
TRBV4-1,-,CASSQIGRRQTAEAFF
TRBV19,-,CASSIGQGAFYSNQPQHF
TRBV4-2,-,CASSQDLSQTTNEKLFF
TRBV13,-,CASSLRTAGNTIYF
TRBV3-1/TRBV3-2,-,CASSPGLMNTEAFF
TRBV5-1,-,CASSSASGRGNEKLFF
TRBV7-2,-,CASSSDRSQPQHF
TRBV7-2,-,CASSLVRLAGGNTGELFF
TRBV2,once,CASSLQEGEKLFF
TRBV2,few,CASVPTWAEETQYF
TRBV18,few,CASSPLEGQNTEAFF
TRBV5-4,few,CASSLTGGVSEKLFF
TRBV9,-,CARSGERGGSARKLFF